This T cell receptor (beta chain) was found in a study of blood T cell repertoires in COVID-19. Study context: The origin of the acute and convalescent COVID-19 samples was the United States, Italy and Spain. Sources were T cells, B-cell-depleted T cells, or PBMCs; the material itself was cDNA or gDNA.

This clone was observed a single time. TCRdb's table, derived via immunoSEQ multiplex PCR, lists solely in-frame clones and lacks some. The sample lists hundreds of thousands of clones, 80% to 90% occurring once. Enrollees, roughly 18 to 89 years old, lived in around 23 US areas. Germline CDR1 and CDR2: MNHEY and SMNVEV (reference sequence). The CDR3 extends over 16 amino acids. V lost 10 bases and J 3 bases, leaving 19 bases between the germline ends. The sequencing input was PBMCs or T cells enriched from blood (not recorded which). The chain uses TRBV27 and TRBJ1-6; no firm D call. The source of this sequence is a young woman who had recovered from COVID-19. The CDR3 loop is CATGGSGQLYNSPLHF. CDR3 coding DNA: TGTGCCACCGGAGGAAGCGGGCAACTCTATAATTCACCCCTCCACTTT.